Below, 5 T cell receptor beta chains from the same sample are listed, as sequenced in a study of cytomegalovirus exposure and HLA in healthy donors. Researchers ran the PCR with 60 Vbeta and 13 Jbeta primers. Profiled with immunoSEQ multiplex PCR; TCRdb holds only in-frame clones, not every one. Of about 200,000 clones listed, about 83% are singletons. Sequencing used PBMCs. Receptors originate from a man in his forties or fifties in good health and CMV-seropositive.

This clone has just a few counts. Here the CDR3 reads CASSSTGNTEAFF. The CDR3 nucleotides are TGTGCCAGCAGCTCGACAGGAAACACTGAAGCTTTCTTT. The rearrangement uses TRBV7-2 and TRBJ1-1; the D gene is possibly TRBD1 (6 bases). Trimming took 4 bases from V and 2 from J, leaving 8 bases between them. Germline CDR1 SGHTA, CDR2 FQGNSA. The CDR3 length is 13 residues.

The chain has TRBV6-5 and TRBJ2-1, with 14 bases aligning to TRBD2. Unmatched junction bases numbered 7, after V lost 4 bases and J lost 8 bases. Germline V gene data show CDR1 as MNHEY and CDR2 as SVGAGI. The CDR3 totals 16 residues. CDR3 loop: CASSLTGTSGSHEQFF. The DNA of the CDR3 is TGTGCCAGCAGTTTGACCGGGACTAGCGGGAGCCATGAGCAGTTCTTC.

The CDR3, as DNA: TGTGCCACCAGCAGAGAAGTAGCCGGTTACGAGCAGTACTTC. Its protein product is CATSREVAGYEQYF. The chain combines TRBV15 with TRBJ2-7, with D unresolved. The germline V gene encodes CDR1 LNHNV and CDR2 YYDKDF (reference sequence). This CDR3 is built from 14 residues. The V and J ends lost 0 bases and 4 bases respectively, with 10 bases between them. Full variable domain (remainder filled in from reference TRBV15 and TRBJ2-7): DAMVIQNPRYQVTQFGKPVTLSCSQTLNHNVMYWYQQKSSQAPKLLFHYYDKDFNNEADTPDNFQSRRPNTSFCFLDIRSPGLGDTAMYLCATSREVAGYEQYFGPGTRLTVT.

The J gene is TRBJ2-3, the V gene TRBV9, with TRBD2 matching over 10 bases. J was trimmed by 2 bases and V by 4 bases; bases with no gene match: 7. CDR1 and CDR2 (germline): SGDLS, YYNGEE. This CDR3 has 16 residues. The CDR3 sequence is CASSMRLAGTTDTQYF. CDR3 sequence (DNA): TGTGCCAGCAGCATGCGACTAGCGGGTACCACAGATACGCAGTATTTT.

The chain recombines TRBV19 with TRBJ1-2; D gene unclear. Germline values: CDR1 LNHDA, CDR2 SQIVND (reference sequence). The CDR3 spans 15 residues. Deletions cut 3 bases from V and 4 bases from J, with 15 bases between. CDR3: CASSINTEIPYGYTF. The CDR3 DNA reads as TGTGCCAGTAGTATCAATACAGAAATCCCCTATGGCTACACCTTC.